This T cell receptor (beta chain) was captured by sequencing in a study of tumor-infiltrating lymphocytes in localized non-small cell lung cancer. The data were produced by immunoSEQ multiplex PCR, yet TCRdb's version contains in-frame clones alone and is incomplete. The sample includes 9,500 to 15,000 clones, under 90% of them seen just once. General study results and limits: Different pieces of the same tissue went to different assays, confounding technical variation with intratumor heterogeneity.

Germline V lookup: CDR1 MNHEY, CDR2 SVGAGI. The CDR3 sequence is 14 residues long. Trimming removed 4 bases from V and 4 bases from J, with 13 bases in between. In the case of this clone: Its antigen is not identified.

This receptor was taken from a human donor with non-small cell lung cancer. The V gene is TRBV6-5, the J gene TRBJ1-2; possibly TRBD1 for D (6 bases). The sequenced sample was lung tumor tissue. Here the CDR3 reads CASSLNREAYGYTF. The CDR3 nucleotides are TGTGCCAGCAGTTTAAACAGGGAGGCCTATGGCTACACCTTC.